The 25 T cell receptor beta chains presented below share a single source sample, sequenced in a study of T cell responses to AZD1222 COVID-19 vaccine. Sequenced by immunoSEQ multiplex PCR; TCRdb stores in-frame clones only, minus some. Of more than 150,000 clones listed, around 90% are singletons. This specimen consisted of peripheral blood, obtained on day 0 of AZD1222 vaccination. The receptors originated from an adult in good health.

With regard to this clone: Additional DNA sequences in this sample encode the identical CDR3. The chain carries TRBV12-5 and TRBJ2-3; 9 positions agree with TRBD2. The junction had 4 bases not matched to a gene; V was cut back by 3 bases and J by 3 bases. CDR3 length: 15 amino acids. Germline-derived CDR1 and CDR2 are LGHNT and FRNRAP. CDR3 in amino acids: CASGLGAGGTDTQYF. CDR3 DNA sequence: TGTGCTAGTGGTTTAGGAGCGGGAGGTACAGATACGCAGTATTTT.

The CDR3, as DNA: TGTGCCAGCAGCCTTTTCCCGGGACAGGCTAACTATGGCTACACCTTC. Its translation is CASSLFPGQANYGYTF. J is TRBJ1-2 and V is TRBV28; 8 bases agree with TRBD1. CDR3 length equals 16 residues. The germline CDR1 and CDR2 sequences are MDHEN and SYDVKM. The ends lost 6 bases at V and 0 bases at J; junction bases unmatched: 9.

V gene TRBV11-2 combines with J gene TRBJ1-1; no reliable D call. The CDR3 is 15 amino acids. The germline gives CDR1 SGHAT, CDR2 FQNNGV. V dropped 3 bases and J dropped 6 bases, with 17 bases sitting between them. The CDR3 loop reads CASSFGVIRRAEAFF. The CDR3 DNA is TGTGCCAGCAGCTTTGGTGTCATCAGGAGGGCTGAAGCTTTCTTT. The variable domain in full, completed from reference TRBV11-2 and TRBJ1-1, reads EAGVAQSPRYKIIEKRQSVAFWCNPISGHATLYWYQQILGQGPKLLIQFQNNGVVDDSQLPKDRFSAERLKGVDSTLKIQPAKLEDSAVYLCASSFGVIRRAEAFFGQGTRLTVV.

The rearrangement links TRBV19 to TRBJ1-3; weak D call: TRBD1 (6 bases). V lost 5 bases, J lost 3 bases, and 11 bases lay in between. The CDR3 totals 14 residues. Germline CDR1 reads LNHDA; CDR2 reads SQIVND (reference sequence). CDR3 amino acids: CASSPGAVGNTIYF. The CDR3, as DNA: TGTGCCAGTAGTCCGGGGGCGGTTGGAAACACCATATATTTT.

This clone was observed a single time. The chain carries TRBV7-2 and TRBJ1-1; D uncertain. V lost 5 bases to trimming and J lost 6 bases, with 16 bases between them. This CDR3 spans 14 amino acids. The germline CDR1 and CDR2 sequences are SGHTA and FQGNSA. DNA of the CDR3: TGTGCCAGCAGCGCGACGAGGCTGAAGGCTGAAGCTTTCTTT. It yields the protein CASSATRLKAEAFF.

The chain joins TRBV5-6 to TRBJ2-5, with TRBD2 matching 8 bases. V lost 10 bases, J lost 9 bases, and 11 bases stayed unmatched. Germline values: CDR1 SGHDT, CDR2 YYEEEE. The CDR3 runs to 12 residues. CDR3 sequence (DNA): TGTGCCGTCCCGGGACTAGGAGGGGCCCAGTACTTC. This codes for CAVPGLGGAQYF. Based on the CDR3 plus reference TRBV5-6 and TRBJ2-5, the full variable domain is DAGVTQSPTHLIKTRGQQVTLRCSPKSGHDTVSWYQQALGQGPQFIFQYYEEEERQRGNFPDRFSGHQFPNYSSELNVNALLLGDSALYLCAVPGLGGAQYFGPGTRLLVL.

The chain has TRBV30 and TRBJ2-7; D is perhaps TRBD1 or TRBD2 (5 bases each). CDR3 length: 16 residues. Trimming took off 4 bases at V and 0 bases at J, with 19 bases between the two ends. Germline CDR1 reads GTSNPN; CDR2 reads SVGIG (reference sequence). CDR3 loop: CAWNVGASSVSYEQYF. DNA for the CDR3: TGTGCCTGGAACGTAGGGGCTAGCTCTGTCTCCTACGAGCAGTACTTC. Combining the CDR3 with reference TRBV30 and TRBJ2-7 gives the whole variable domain SQTIHQWPATLVQPVGSPLSLECTVEGTSNPNLYWYRQAAGRGLQLLFYSVGIGQISSEVPQNLSASRPQDRQFILSSKKLLLSDSGFYLCAWNVGASSVSYEQYFGPGTRLTVT.

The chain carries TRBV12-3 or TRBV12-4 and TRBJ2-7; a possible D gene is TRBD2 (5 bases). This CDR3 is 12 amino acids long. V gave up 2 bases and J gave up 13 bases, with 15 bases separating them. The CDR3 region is CASSLFSGDLYF. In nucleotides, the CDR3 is TGTGCCAGCAGTTTATTCTCCGGGGATCTCTACTTC.

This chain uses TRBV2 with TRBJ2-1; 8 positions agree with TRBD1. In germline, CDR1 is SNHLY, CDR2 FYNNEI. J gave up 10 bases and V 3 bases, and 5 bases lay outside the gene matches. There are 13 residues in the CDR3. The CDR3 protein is CASSDRGLREQFF. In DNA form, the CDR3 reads TGTGCCAGCAGTGACAGGGGGCTCAGAGAGCAGTTCTTC.

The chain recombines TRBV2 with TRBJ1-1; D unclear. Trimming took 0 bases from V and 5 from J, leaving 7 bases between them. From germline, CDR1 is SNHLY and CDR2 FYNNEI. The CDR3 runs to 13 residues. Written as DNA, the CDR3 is TGTGCCAGCAGTGAAGCGTTCCGAACTGAAGCTTTCTTT. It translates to CASSEAFRTEAFF. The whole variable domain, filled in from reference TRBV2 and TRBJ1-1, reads EPEVTQTPSHQVTQMGQEVILRCVPISNHLYFYWYRQILGQKVEFLVSFYNNEISEKSEIFDDQFSVERPDGSNFTLKIRSTKLEDSAMYFCASSEAFRTEAFFGQGTRLTVV.

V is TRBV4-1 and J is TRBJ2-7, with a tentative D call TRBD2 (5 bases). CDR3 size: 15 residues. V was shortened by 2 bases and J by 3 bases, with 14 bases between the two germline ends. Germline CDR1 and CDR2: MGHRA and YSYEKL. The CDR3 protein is CASSQLPGVNYEQYF. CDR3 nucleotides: TGCGCCAGCAGCCAACTACCCGGGGTCAACTACGAGCAGTACTTC.

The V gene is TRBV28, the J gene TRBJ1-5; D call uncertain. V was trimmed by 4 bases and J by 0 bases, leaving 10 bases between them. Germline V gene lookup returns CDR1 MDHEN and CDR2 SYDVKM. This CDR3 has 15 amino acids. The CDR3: CASSSTGNSNQPQHF. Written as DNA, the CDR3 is TGTGCCAGCAGTTCGACGGGGAATAGCAATCAGCCCCAGCATTTT.

Here the CDR3 reads CASSDDPGQGNIQYF. CDR3 DNA: TGTGCCAGCAGCGACGACCCGGGACAGGGCAACATTCAGTACTTC. This sequence joins TRBV5-4 and TRBJ2-4; 9 bases are a match to TRBD1. CDR3 length: 15 amino acids. V lost 4 bases, J lost 7 bases, and 9 bases stayed unmatched. In germline, CDR1 is SGHNT, CDR2 YYREEE (reference sequence).

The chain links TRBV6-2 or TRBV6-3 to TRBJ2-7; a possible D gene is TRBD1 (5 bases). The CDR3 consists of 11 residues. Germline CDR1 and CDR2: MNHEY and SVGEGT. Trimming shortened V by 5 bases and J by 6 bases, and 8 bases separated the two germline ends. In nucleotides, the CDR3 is TGTGCCAGCAGTCAAACAGGCGAGCAGTACTTC. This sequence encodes CASSQTGEQYF.

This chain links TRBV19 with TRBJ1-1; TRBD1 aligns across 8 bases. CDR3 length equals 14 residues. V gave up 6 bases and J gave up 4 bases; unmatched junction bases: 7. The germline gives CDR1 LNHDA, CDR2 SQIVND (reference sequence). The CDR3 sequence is CASRSGGFPTEAFF. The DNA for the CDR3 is TGTGCCAGTAGGTCAGGGGGCTTCCCCACTGAAGCTTTCTTT.

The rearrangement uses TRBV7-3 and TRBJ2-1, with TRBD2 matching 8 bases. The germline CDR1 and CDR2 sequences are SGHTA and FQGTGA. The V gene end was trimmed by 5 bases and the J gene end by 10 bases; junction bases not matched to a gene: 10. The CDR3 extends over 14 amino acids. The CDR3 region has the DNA TGTGCCAGCAGCACTAGCGGACTCGGTGGCGAGCAGTTCTTC. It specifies CASSTSGLGGEQFF.

CDR3 protein: CASSKIKRVNEQFF. DNA of the CDR3: TGTGCCAGCAGCAAAATAAAACGAGTAAATGAGCAGTTCTTC. This chain links TRBV21-1 with TRBJ2-1; TRBD2, as called in the table, went unchecked against the DNA. TRBV21-1 is assigned pseudogene status. The CDR3 consists of 14 residues.

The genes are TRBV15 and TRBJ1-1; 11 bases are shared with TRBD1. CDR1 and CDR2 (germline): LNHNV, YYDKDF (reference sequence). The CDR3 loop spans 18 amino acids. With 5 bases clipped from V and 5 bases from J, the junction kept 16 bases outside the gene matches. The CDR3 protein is CATSSERLGTGGWTEAFF. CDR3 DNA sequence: TGTGCCACCAGCTCAGAGCGATTAGGGACAGGGGGTTGGACTGAAGCTTTCTTT.

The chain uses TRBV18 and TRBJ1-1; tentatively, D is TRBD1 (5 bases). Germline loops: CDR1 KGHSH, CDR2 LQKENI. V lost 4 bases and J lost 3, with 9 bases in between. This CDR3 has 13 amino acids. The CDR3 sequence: CASSQGLDTEAFF. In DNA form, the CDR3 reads TGTGCCAGCTCACAGGGGTTGGACACTGAAGCTTTCTTT. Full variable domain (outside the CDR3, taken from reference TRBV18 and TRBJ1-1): NAGVMQNPRHLVRRRGQEARLRCSPMKGHSHVYWYRQLPEEGLKFMVYLQKENIIDESGMPKERFSAEFPKEGPSILRIQQVVRGDSAAYFCASSQGLDTEAFFGQGTRLTVV.

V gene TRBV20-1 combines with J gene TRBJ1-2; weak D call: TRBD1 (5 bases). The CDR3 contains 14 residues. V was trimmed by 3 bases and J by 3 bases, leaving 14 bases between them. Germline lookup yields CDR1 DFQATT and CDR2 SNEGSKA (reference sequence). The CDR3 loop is CSASLEGRDYGYTF. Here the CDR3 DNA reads TGCAGTGCTAGTTTGGAGGGACGAGACTATGGCTACACCTTC.

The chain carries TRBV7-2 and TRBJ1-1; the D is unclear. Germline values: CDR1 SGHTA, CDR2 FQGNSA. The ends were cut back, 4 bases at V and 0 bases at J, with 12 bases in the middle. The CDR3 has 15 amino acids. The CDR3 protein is CASSSFRSMNTEAFF. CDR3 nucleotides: TGTGCCAGCAGCTCCTTCCGGTCCATGAACACTGAAGCTTTCTTT.

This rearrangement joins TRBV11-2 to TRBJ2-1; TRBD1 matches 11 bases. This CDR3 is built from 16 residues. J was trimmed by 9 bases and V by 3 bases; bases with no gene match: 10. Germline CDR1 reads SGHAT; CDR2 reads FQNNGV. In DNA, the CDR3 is TGTGCCAGCAGCTTTCCGGGACAGGGGGTTACAAGTGAGCAGTTCTTC. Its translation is CASSFPGQGVTSEQFF.

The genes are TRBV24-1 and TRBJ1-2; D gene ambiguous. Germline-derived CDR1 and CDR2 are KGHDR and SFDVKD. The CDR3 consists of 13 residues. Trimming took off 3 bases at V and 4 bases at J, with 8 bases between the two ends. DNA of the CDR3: TGTGCCACCAGTGATACAAGGACCTATGGCTACACCTTC. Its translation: CATSDTRTYGYTF.

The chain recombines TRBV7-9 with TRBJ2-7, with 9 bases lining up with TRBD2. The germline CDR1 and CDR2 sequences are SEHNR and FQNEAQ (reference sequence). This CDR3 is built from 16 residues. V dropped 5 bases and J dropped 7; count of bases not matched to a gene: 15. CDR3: CASSQKSWASGVEQYF. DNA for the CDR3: TGTGCCAGCAGCCAAAAAAGCTGGGCTAGCGGGGTGGAGCAGTACTTC.

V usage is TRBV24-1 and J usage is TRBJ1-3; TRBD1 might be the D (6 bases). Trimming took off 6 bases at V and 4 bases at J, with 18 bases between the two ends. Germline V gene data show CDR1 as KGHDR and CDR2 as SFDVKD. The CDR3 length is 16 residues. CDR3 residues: CATSPRGGGKGNTIYF. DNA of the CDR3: TGTGCCACCAGTCCGAGGGGGGGAGGGAAGGGAAACACCATATATTTT.